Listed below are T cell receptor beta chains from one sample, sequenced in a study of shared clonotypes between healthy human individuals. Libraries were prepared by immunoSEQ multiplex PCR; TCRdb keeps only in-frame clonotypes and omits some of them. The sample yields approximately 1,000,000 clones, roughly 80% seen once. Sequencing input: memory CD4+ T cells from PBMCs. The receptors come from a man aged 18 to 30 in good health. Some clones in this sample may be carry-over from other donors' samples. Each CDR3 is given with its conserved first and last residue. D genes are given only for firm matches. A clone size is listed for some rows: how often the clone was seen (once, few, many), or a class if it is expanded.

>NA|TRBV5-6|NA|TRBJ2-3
TGTGCCAGCATAAGATCCCCGGGAGAAGGCACAGATACGCAGTATTTT
CASIRSPGEGTDTQYF
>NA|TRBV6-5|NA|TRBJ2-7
TGTGCCAGCGTTAATCGACAGTACGAGCAGTACTTC
CASVNRQYEQYF
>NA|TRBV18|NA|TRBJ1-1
TGTGCCAGCTCTCGCGGGGCCGGGGGGAACACTGAAGCTTTCTTT
CASSRGAGGNTEAFF
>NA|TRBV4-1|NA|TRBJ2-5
TGCGCCAGCAGCCGGACTCCGGGACGGCTCCAAGAGACCCAGTACTTC
CASSRTPGRLQETQYF
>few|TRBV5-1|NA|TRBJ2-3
TGCGCCAGCAGCTTGGCCGTGAGCCGAACCACAGATACGCAGTATTTT
CASSLAVSRTTDTQYF
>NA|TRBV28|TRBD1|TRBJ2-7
TGTGCCAGCAGAGCGCCGGGACAGGGCTCCTACGAGCAGTACTTC
CASRAPGQGSYEQYF
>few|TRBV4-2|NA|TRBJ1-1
TGTGCCAGCAGCCAAGATCGATTGGGGGACACTGAAGCTTTCTTT
CASSQDRLGDTEAFF
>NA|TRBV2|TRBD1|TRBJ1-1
TGTGCCAGACTACAGGGGCTGAAGAACACTGAAGCTTTCTTT
CARLQGLKNTEAFF
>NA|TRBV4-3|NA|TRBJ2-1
TGCGCCAGCAGCCAAGATAAGGGTTTCCCCTACAATGAGCAGTTCTTC
CASSQDKGFPYNEQFF
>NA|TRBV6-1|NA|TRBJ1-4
TGTGCCAGCAGGGGCGACAGTTATGAAAAACTGTTTTTT
CASRGDSYEKLFF
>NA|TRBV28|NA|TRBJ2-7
TGTGCCAGCAGACGGGACATCGCCTACGAGCAGTACTTC
CASRRDIAYEQYF
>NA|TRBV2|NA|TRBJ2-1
TGTGCCAGCAGGGCCGGGACATACTACAATGAGCAGTTCTTC
CASRAGTYYNEQFF
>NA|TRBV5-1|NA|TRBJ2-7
TGCGCCAGCAGCTTGGGAAGGAGAGAGTCAGACGAGCAGTACTTC
CASSLGRRESDEQYF
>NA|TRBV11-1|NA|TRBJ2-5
TGTGCCAGCAGCTTCCCGGGCCTGGCGGCCCAGTACTTC
CASSFPGLAAQYF
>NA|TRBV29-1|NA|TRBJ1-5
TGCAGCGTAAAGGGGGATAGCAATCAGCCCCAGCATTTT
CSVKGDSNQPQHF
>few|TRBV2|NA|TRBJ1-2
TGTGCCCTCGGGAGGGGCTATGGCTACACCTTC
CALGRGYGYTF
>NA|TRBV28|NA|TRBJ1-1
TGTGCCAGCAGTTTGCGCAGCCAATATGAAGCTTTCTTT
CASSLRSQYEAFF
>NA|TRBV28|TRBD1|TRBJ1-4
TGTGCCAGCAGTTCGGGACAGGTAGTGAATGAAAAACTGTTTTTT
CASSSGQVVNEKLFF
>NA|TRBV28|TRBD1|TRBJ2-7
TGTGCCAGCAGTCCCCACGGACAGGGTCAATCCGAGCAGTACTTC
CASSPHGQGQSEQYF
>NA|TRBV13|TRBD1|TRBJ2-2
TGTGCCAGCAGCCCCCGAGGGGGCCGACGGACCGGGGAGCTGTTTTTT
CASSPRGGRRTGELFF
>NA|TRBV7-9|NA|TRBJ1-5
TGTGCCAGCAGCTTAACGGGGGCGGGGCATCAGCCCCAGCATTTT
CASSLTGAGHQPQHF
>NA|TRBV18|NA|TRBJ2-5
TGTGCCAGCTCACCCCCTGGGGGTAGCGGACCACAAGAGACCCAGTACTTC
CASSPPGGSGPQETQYF
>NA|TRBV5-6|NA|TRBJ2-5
TGTGCCAGCAGCTTTCGAAGGGTACAAGAGACCCAGTACTTC
CASSFRRVQETQYF
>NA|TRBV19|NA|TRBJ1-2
TGTGCCAGTAGCCGGGCCCCCGGCAGAGAGTTCTATGGCTACACCTTC
CASSRAPGREFYGYTF
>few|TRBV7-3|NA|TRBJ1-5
TGTGCCAGCGCCTTGGGCAGGGGCCAGCCCCAGCATTTT
CASALGRGQPQHF
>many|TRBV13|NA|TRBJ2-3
TGTGCCAGCAGCTTACTGGGTGGGGATACGCAGTATTTT
CASSLLGGDTQYF
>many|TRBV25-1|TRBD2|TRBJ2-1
TGTGCCAGCAGTGATAGCGGGAGCTACAATGAGCAGTTCTTC
CASSDSGSYNEQFF
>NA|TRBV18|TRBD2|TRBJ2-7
TGTGCCAGCTCACCTACCGGGACTAGCGGGAGGGAGCAGTACTTC
CASSPTGTSGREQYF
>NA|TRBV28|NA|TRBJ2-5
TGTGCCACCTCTCCCAGCGGACAAGAGACCCAGTACTTC
CATSPSGQETQYF
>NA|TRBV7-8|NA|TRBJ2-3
TGTGCCAGCAGCTTCGACGGACGCACAGATACGCAGTATTTT
CASSFDGRTDTQYF
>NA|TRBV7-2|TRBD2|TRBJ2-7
TGTGCCAGCAGCCCTAATAGCGGGACCTACGAGCAGTACTTC
CASSPNSGTYEQYF
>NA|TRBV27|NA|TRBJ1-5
TGTGCCAGCAGTCCATATTATAGCAATCAGCCCCAGCATTTT
CASSPYYSNQPQHF
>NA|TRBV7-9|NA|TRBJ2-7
TGTGCCAGCAGCCCCCGCGGGTATACGTACGAGCAGTACTTC
CASSPRGYTYEQYF
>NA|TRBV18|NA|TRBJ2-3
TGTGCCAGCTCACAAAACGGGGCGAAAGTGGCGGATACGCAGTATTTT
CASSQNGAKVADTQYF
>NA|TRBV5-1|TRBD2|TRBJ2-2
TGCGCCAGCAGCTTGAAGAATCGAGCGGGAGAGAACACCGGGGAGCTGTTTTTT
CASSLKNRAGENTGELFF
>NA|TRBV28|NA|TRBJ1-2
TGTGCCAGCAGCATAAGGGACTATGGCTACACCTTC
CASSIRDYGYTF
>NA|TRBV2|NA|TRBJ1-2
TGTGCCACGACTGGGCAGGGCCACAACTATGGCTACACCTTC
CATTGQGHNYGYTF
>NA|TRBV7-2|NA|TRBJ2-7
TGTGCCAGCAGCTTAGATTTGGGGAGCTCCTACGAGCAGTACTTC
CASSLDLGSSYEQYF
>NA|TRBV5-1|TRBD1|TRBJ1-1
TGCGCCAGCAGCCCGGCGGGACAGGGCCTGAACACTGAAGCTTTCTTT
CASSPAGQGLNTEAFF
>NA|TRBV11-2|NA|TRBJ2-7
TGTGCCAGCAGCTTAACCGCCCAGGGAATGTACGAGCAGTACTTC
CASSLTAQGMYEQYF
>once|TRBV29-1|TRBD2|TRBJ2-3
TGCAGCGTCCGAGCGGGAGGTGGGGCAGATACGCAGTATTTT
CSVRAGGGADTQYF
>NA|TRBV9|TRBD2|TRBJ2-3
TGTGCCAGCAGCGTAGGGCCGGCTAGCGGGAGGGATACGCAGTATTTT
CASSVGPASGRDTQYF
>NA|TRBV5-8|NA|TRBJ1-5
TGTGCCAGCAGCTTTGTTCATCAGCCCCAGCATTTT
CASSFVHQPQHF
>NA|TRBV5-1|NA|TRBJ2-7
TGCGCCAGCAGCTTGGCCCCGCTTGGCGAGCAGTACTTC
CASSLAPLGEQYF
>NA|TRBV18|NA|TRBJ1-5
TGTGCCAGCTCGCCCCAAGTACTTAATAGCAATCAGCCCCAGCATTTT
CASSPQVLNSNQPQHF
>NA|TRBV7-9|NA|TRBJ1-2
TGTGCCAGCAGCAAGACAGATTATGGCTACACCTTC
CASSKTDYGYTF
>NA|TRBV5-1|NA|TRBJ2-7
TGCGCCAGCAGCTTGGGGGACGCCTACGAGCAGTACTTC
CASSLGDAYEQYF
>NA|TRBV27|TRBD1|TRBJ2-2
TGTGCCAGCAGGAAATGGGACAGGGGTAACTCCGGGGAGCTGTTTTTT
CASRKWDRGNSGELFF
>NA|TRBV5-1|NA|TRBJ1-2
TGCGCCAGCAGCCCACAGGGCCCCCCGGAGAACTATGGCTACACCTTC
CASSPQGPPENYGYTF
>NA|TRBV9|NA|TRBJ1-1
TGTGCCAGCAGCTCCGGATTGGCGAACACTGAAGCTTTCTTT
CASSSGLANTEAFF